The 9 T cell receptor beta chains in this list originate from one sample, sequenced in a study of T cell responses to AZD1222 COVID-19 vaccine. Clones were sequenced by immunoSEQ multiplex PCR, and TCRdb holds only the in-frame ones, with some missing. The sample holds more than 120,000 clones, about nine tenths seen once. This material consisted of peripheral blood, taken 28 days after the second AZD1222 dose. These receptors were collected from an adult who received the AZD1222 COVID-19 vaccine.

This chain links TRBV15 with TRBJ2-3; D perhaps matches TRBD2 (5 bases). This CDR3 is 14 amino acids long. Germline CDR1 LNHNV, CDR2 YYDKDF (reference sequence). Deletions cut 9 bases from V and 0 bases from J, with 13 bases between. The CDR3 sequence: CATRGGSSTDTQYF. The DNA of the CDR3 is TGTGCCACTAGAGGAGGCTCTAGCACAGATACGCAGTATTTT.

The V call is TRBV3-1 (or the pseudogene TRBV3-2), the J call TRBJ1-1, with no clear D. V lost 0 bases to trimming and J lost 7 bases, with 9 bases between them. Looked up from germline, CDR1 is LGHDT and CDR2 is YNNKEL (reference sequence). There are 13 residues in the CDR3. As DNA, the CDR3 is TGTGCCAGCAGCCAAGATCGCAGGAGTGAAGCTTTCTTT. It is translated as CASSQDRRSEAFF.

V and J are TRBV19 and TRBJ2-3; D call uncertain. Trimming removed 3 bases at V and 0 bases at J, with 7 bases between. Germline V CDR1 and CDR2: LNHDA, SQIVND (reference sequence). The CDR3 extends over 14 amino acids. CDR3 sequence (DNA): TGTGCCAGTAGTATTATGAGTAGCACAGATACGCAGTATTTT. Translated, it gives CASSIMSSTDTQYF.

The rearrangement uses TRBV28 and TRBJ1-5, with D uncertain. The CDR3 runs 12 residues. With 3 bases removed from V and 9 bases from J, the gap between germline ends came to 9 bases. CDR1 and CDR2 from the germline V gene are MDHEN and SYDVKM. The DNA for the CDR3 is TGTGCCAGCAGTTTGACGGGGATGCCCCAGCATTTT. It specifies CASSLTGMPQHF.

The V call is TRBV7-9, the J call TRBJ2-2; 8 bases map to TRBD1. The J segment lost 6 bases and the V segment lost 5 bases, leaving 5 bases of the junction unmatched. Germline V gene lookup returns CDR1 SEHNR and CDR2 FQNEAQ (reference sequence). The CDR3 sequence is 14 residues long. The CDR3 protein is CASSPTGVAGELFF. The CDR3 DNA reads TGTGCCAGCAGCCCGACAGGGGTAGCCGGGGAGCTGTTTTTT.

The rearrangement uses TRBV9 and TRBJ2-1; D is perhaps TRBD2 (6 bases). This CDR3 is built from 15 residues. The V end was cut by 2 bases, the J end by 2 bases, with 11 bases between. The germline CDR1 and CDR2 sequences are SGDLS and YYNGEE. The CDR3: CASSVGGAAYNEQFF. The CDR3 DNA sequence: TGTGCCAGCAGCGTGGGCGGGGCCGCCTACAATGAGCAGTTCTTC. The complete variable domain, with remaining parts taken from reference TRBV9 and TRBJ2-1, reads DSGVTQTPKHLITATGQRVTLRCSPRSGDLSVYWYQQSLDQGLQFLIQYYNGEERAKGNILERFSAQQFPDLHSELNLSSLELGDSALYFCASSVGGAAYNEQFFGPGTRLTVL.

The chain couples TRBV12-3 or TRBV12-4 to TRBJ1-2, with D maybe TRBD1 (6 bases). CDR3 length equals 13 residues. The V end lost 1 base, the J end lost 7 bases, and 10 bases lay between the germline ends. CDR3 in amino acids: CASSLDRAGGYTF. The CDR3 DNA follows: TGTGCCAGCAGTTTAGACAGGGCCGGTGGCTACACCTTC.

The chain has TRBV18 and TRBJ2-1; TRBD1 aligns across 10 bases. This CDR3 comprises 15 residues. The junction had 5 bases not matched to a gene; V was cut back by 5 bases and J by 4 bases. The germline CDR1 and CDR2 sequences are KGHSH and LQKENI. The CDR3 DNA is TGTGCCAGCTCAGCCCGGGACAGGGGTTACAATGAGCAGTTCTTC. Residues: CASSARDRGYNEQFF.

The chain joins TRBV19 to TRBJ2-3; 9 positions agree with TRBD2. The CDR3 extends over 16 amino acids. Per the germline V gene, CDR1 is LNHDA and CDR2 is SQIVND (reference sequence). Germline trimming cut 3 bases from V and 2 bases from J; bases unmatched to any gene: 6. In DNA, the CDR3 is TGTGCCAGTAGTATGAGGCTAGCGGGACCCACAGATACGCAGTATTTT. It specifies CASSMRLAGPTDTQYF.